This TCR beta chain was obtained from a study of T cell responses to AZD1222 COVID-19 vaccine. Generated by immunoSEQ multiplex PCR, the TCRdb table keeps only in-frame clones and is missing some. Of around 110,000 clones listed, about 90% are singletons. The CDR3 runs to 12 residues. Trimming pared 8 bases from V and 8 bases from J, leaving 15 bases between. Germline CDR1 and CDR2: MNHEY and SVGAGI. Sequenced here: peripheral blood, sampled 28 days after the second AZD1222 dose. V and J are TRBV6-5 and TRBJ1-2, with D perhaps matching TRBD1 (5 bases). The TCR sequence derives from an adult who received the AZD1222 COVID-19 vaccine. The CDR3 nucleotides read TGTGCCAGCGCGGGGACGTTGGAGGGCTACACCTTC. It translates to CASAGTLEGYTF.